The 14 T cell receptor beta chains presented below share a single source sample, sequenced in a study of T cell responses to AZD1222 COVID-19 vaccine. Clones were sequenced by immunoSEQ multiplex PCR, and TCRdb holds only the in-frame ones, with some missing. The sample carries around 150,000 clones, approximately 91% recorded once. The sequencing used peripheral blood, collected on day 0 of AZD1222 vaccination. Receptor source: an adult in good health.

In its sample, this clone was seen once. V gene TRBV5-1 combines with J gene TRBJ2-3, with TRBD2 matching 14 bases. The germline V gene encodes CDR1 SGHRS and CDR2 YFSETQ. V gave up 3 bases and J gave up 3 bases; unmatched junction bases: 6. The CDR3 is 17 residues long. The CDR3 reads CASSSGLAGGPTDTQYF. The CDR3 DNA reads as TGCGCCAGCAGCTCAGGACTAGCGGGGGGACCAACAGATACGCAGTATTTT.

Note on this clone: The identical CDR3 is also encoded by other nucleotide sequences in the sample. The V gene is TRBV5-1, the J gene TRBJ2-7, with D uncertain. Germline V gene lookup returns CDR1 SGHRS and CDR2 YFSETQ. This CDR3 has 11 residues. Trimming stripped 0 bases from V and 4 bases from J, with 2 bases between. The CDR3 reads CASSLGYEQYF. In DNA form, the CDR3 reads TGCGCCAGCAGCTTGGGTTACGAGCAGTACTTC.

This chain joins TRBV5-1 and TRBJ2-3, with D maybe TRBD1 (7 bases). V was clipped by 4 bases and J by 6 bases, with 18 bases between them. Per the germline V gene, CDR1 is SGHRS and CDR2 is YFSETQ. This CDR3 region has 15 residues. CDR3: CASSDGPGGRDTQYF. The DNA for the CDR3 is TGCGCCAGCAGCGATGGTCCAGGGGGGCGGGATACGCAGTATTTT.

The chain joins TRBV7-2 to TRBJ1-3, with no clear D. CDR3 length equals 15 residues. V lost 2 bases, J lost 0 bases, and 8 bases lay in between. Germline V CDR1 and CDR2: SGHTA, FQGNSA. The chain's CDR3 is CASSLWTGSGNTIYF. The CDR3, as DNA: TGTGCCAGCAGCTTATGGACGGGCTCTGGAAACACCATATATTTT.

The chain joins TRBV19 to TRBJ2-7; 9 nucleotides match TRBD1. This CDR3 spans 14 amino acids. V was clipped by 8 bases and J by 3 bases; unmatched bases: 8. CDR1 is LNHDA and CDR2 is SQIVND in the germline V gene (reference sequence). Here the CDR3 DNA reads TGTGCCAGTCGTCGGACAGGGGAGGTCTACGAGCAGTACTTC. Amino acid sequence: CASRRTGEVYEQYF.

V gene TRBV28 combines with J gene TRBJ2-7, with TRBD1 matching 9 bases. Germline CDR1 reads MDHEN; CDR2 reads SYDVKM. V trimming: 1 base; J trimming: 4 bases; junction bases outside the gene matches: 5. There are 15 residues in the CDR3. The CDR3 protein is CASSLSQQGAYEQYF. DNA of the CDR3: TGTGCCAGCAGTTTATCGCAACAGGGGGCATACGAGCAGTACTTC.

The J gene is TRBJ1-2, the V gene TRBV28; D not resolved. Germline V gene lookup returns CDR1 MDHEN and CDR2 SYDVKM. The CDR3 runs to 12 residues. Trimming took 3 bases from V and 4 from J, leaving 6 bases between them. The CDR3 nucleotides read TGTGCCAGCAGTTTTCGGCGCTATGGCTACACCTTC. Its protein product is CASSFRRYGYTF.

This chain uses TRBV12-3 or TRBV12-4 with TRBJ1-1; D possibly corresponds to TRBD1 (5 bases). The V end was cut by 5 bases, the J end by 8 bases, with 15 bases between. CDR3 length equals 13 residues. CDR3 sequence reads: CASSERGGAEAFF. DNA for the CDR3: TGTGCCAGCAGTGAGCGGGGGGGTGCGGAAGCTTTCTTT.

There are many counts of this clone. The CDR3 bases are TGTGCCAGCAGCCAAGGACAGGGCAATCAGCCCCAGCATTTT. Translation gives CASSQGQGNQPQHF. The chain carries TRBV3-1 (or the pseudogene TRBV3-2) and TRBJ1-5; possibly TRBD1 for D (6 bases). Germline values: CDR1 LGHDT, CDR2 YNNKEL (reference sequence). The CDR3 length is 14 residues. The V and J ends lost 1 base and 2 bases respectively, with 6 bases between them.

The V call is TRBV19, the J call TRBJ2-7, with 9 positions matching TRBD1. Germline lookup yields CDR1 LNHDA and CDR2 SQIVND (reference sequence). There are 14 residues in the CDR3. The junction had 4 bases not matched to a gene; V was cut back by 5 bases and J by 2 bases. CDR3: CASSLGQGTYEQYF. CDR3 nucleotides: TGTGCCAGTAGTCTGGGACAGGGCACCTACGAGCAGTACTTC. Complete variable domain (other parts from reference TRBV19 and TRBJ2-7): DGGITQSPKYLFRKEGQNVTLSCEQNLNHDAMYWYRQDPGQGLRLIYYSQIVNDFQKGDIAEGYSVSREKKESFPLTVTSAQKNPTAFYLCASSLGQGTYEQYFGPGTRLTVT.

This rearrangement joins TRBV15 to TRBJ1-5; D is ambiguous. CDR3 length: 13 amino acids. Germline CDR1 reads LNHNV; CDR2 reads YYDKDF (reference sequence). V was shortened by 0 bases and J by 6 bases, with 6 bases between the two germline ends. The CDR3 loop reads CATSRERGQPQHF. CDR3 DNA: TGTGCCACCAGCAGAGAACGGGGTCAGCCCCAGCATTTT.

The V and J genes are TRBV5-6 and TRBJ2-2; D might be TRBD1 or TRBD2, each matching 5 bases. The germline V and J ends were trimmed by 0 bases and 2 bases, with 17 bases remaining between them. The length of the CDR3 is 18 residues. The germline V gene encodes CDR1 SGHDT and CDR2 YYEEEE. CDR3 residues: CASSLDPGTTLNTGELFF. The CDR3 DNA is TGTGCCAGCAGCTTGGATCCCGGGACGACCCTTAACACCGGGGAGCTGTTTTTT.

The chain links TRBV6-5 to TRBJ1-6, with D unclear. The CDR3 is 13 residues long. V lost 0 bases and J 10 bases, leaving 7 bases between the germline ends. Germline values: CDR1 MNHEY, CDR2 SVGAGI. Here the CDR3 DNA reads TGTGCCAGCAGTTACTCGATCGGATCACCCCTCCACTTT. The encoded protein is CASSYSIGSPLHF.

CDR3 nucleotides: TGTGCCAGCAGTTACTCGCCGACAGTAGGATTATCACCCCTCCACTTT. Translation: CASSYSPTVGLSPLHF. The chain couples TRBV6-5 to TRBJ1-6, with a weak D call TRBD1 (5 bases). The CDR3 runs to 16 residues. Germline lookup yields CDR1 MNHEY and CDR2 SVGAGI. V lost 0 bases and J lost 10, with 16 bases in between.